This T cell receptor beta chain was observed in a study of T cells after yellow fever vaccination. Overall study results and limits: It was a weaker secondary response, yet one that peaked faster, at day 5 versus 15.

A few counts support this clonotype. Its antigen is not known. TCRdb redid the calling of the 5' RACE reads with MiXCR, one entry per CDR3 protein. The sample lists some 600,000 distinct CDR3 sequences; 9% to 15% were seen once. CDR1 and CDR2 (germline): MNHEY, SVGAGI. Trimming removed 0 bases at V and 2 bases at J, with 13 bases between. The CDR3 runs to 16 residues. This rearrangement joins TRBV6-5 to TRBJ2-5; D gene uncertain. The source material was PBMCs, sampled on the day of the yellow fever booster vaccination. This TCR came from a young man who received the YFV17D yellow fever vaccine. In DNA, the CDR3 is TGTGCCAGCAGTTACTCGAGCCTACCACCTCAAGAGACCCAGTACTTC. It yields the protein CASSYSSLPPQETQYF.